The source of this T cell receptor (beta chain) is a study of shared clonotypes between healthy human individuals. In the study overall: Per donor, three plates held CD4 naive cells, three held CD4 memory, two held CD8 naive and one held CD8 memory. Findings and caveats of the study: When naive CD4 clonotypes were compared across several donors, 4% to 6.5% were shared.

This clone appeared a single time. What it recognizes is unknown. Libraries were prepared by immunoSEQ multiplex PCR; TCRdb keeps only in-frame clonotypes and omits some of them. The data hold over a million clones, with 75% observed a single time. The CDR3 has 15 amino acids. Germline V lookup: CDR1 MNHEY, CDR2 SVGAGI. Losses at the gene ends were 5 bases for V and 3 bases for J; bases not matched to a gene: 7. Input material: memory CD4+ T cells sorted from blood. Sample subset: CD45RA-negative fraction. The chain has TRBV6-5 and TRBJ2-7; the match to TRBD1 covers 10 bases. The source is a man younger than 35 in good health. The chain's CDR3 is CASSPTTGGGYEQYF. The CDR3 DNA reads TGTGCCAGCAGTCCCACGACAGGGGGCGGCTACGAGCAGTACTTC.